This TCR beta chain was profiled in a study of spatial heterogeneity in lung cancer. Findings and caveats of the study: Higher tumor mutation counts went along with higher counts of expanded intratumoral alpha and beta TCRs.

TCRdb used MiXCR to reprocess the 5' RACE reads, holding one entry per CDR3 protein. Of about 3,100 distinct CDR3 sequences listed, around a tenth are singletons. Described time point: sample taken at primary tumor resection. Frozen PBMC, nontumor lung or tumor provided whole RNA, which was sequenced unsorted. This clonotype was counted a few times. The antigen is unknown. Unmatched junction bases numbered 10, after V lost 7 bases and J lost 8 bases. CDR1 DFQATT and CDR2 SNEGSKA come from the germline V gene (reference sequence). This CDR3 spans 12 amino acids. The source material was lung tumor tissue, sampled at surgery. The source of this sequence is a male donor with early-stage non-small cell lung cancer. The chain uses TRBV20-1 and TRBJ1-2, with 7 positions matching TRBD1. In DNA form, the CDR3 reads TGCAGTGTGCCGGGGCAGGGGGACGGCTACACCTTC. It is translated as CSVPGQGDGYTF.